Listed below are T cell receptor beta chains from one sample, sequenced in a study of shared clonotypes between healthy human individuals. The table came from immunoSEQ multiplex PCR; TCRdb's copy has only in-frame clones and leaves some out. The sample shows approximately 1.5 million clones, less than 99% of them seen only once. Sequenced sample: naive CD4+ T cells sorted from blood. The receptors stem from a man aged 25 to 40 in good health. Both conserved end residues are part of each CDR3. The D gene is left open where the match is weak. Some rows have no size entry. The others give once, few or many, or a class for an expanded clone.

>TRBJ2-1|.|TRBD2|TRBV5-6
TGTGCCAGCAGCTCCCGGGCGGGAGGAAACTACAATGAGCAGTTCTTC
CASSSRAGGNYNEQFF
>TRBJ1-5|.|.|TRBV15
TGTGCCACCAGCTCAGGTAGCAATCAGCCCCAGCATTTT
CATSSGSNQPQHF
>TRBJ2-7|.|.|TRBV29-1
TGCAGCGTTTATATCGGGTGGGGCTACGAGCAGTACTTC
CSVYIGWGYEQYF
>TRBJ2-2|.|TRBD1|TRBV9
TGTGCCAGCAGCGCCCGACAGGGTGACACCGGGGAGCTGTTTTTT
CASSARQGDTGELFF
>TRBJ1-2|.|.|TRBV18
TGTGCCAGCTCACCGGGGTCCTCCTATGGCTACACCTTC
CASSPGSSYGYTF
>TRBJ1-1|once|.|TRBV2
TGTGCCAGCAGTCACACAGGGAACACTGAAGCTTTCTTT
CASSHTGNTEAFF
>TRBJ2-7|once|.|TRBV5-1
TGCGCCAGCAGCCAAAGTCCGGGGTTGGGCTACGAGCAGTACTTC
CASSQSPGLGYEQYF
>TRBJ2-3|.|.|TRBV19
TGTGCCAGTAGTATACGAACACCTGGCACAGATACGCAGTATTTT
CASSIRTPGTDTQYF
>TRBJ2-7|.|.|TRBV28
TGTGCCAGCACCGCTCCTACGGCTGGGGGTATAGGCTACGAGCAGTACTTC
CASTAPTAGGIGYEQYF
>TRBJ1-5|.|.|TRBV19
TGTGCCAGTAGTATAGGCATCCATAGCAATCAGCCCCAGCATTTT
CASSIGIHSNQPQHF
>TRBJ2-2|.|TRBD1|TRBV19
TGTGCCAGTAGAACCGGGACAGGGTATTTCGGGGAGCTGTTTTTT
CASRTGTGYFGELFF
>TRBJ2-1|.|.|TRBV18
TGTGCCAGCTCACGGGCCCAGGGCTATGAGCAGTTCTTC
CASSRAQGYEQFF
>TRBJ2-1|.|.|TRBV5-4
TGTGCCAGCAGCTCGGCAAGGGGAAGCTCCTACAATGAGCAGTTCTTC
CASSSARGSSYNEQFF
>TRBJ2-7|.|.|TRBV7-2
TGTGCCAGCAGCCGAGGACCCAGGAGCTCCTACGAGCAGTACTTC
CASSRGPRSSYEQYF
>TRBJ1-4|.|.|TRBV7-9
TGTGCCAGCAGCTTAGCGCTAAATGGAGCCGGCCTTGGAGAAAAACTGTTTTTT
CASSLALNGAGLGEKLFF
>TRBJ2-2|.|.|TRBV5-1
TGCGCCAGCAGCTTGGGGGACACGGGCACCGGGGAGCTGTTTTTT
CASSLGDTGTGELFF
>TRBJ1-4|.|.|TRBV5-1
TGCGCCAGCAGCTCCCGAGGGGGGGCTAAGGGTAATGAAAAACTGTTTTTT
CASSSRGGAKGNEKLFF
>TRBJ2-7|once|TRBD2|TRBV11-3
TGTGCCAGCAGCAACCAAGCGGGAGGGGTCGACGAGCAGTACTTC
CASSNQAGGVDEQYF
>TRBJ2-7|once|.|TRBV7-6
TGTGCCAGCAGCTTTGCCGGGACACCAATCTACGAGCAGTACTTC
CASSFAGTPIYEQYF
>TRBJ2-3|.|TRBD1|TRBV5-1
TGCGCCAGCAGCTTCGACAGGGGGCTCGCCCAAGGTACGCAGTATTTT
CASSFDRGLAQGTQYF
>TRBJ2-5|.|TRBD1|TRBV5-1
TGCGCCAGCAGCGAAACGACAGGCCCCAGCCAGGGGGCCCAGTACTTC
CASSETTGPSQGAQYF
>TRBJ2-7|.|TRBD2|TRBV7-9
TGTGCCAGCAGTATAACGACTAGCTCTTACTACGAGCAGTACTTC
CASSITTSSYYEQYF
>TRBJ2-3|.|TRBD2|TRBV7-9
TGTGCCAGCAGCTTCGGGAGGCACACAGATACGCAGTATTTT
CASSFGRHTDTQYF
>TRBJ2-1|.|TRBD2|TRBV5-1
TGCGCCAGCAGCCCCGCGGGACTAGCGAGCATTGGGGATGAGCAGTTCTTC
CASSPAGLASIGDEQFF
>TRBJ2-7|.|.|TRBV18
TGTGCCAGCTCACCGTCTCCCAGGGGATCAGAGCAGTACTTC
CASSPSPRGSEQYF
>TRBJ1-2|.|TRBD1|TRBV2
TGTGCCAGCACCGCAACCCCGACAGGGAGCGTTGGCTACACCTTC
CASTATPTGSVGYTF
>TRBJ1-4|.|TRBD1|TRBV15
TGTGCCACCAGCAGTCCCCCCGGGACAGATGAAAAACTGTTTTTT
CATSSPPGTDEKLFF
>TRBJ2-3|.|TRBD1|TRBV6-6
TGTGCCAGCAGTCCGCAGGGGGCCACCACAGATACGCAGTATTTT
CASSPQGATTDTQYF
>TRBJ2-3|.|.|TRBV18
TGTGCCAGCTCACCAAGGGGAACTAGCACAGATACGCAGTATTTT
CASSPRGTSTDTQYF
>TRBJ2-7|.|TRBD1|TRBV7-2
TGTGCCAGCAGCTTATCGGGACAGGGATACGAGCAGTACTTC
CASSLSGQGYEQYF
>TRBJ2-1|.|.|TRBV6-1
TGTGCCAGCTCTCCTCTAACGACTAGTCTCAATGAGCAGTTCTTC
CASSPLTTSLNEQFF
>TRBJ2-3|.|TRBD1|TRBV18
TGTGCCAGCTCACCCTGGGACAGGGTCTCAGATACGCAGTATTTT
CASSPWDRVSDTQYF
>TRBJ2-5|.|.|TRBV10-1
TGCGCCAGCCTTGCGGGGACCCAGTACTTC
CASLAGTQYF
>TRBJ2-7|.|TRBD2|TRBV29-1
TGCAGCGTGACTAGCGTCGAGCAGTACTTC
CSVTSVEQYF
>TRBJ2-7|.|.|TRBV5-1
TGCGCCAGCAGAAATTTGGCAGGGTTTCAGCAGCAGTACTTC
CASRNLAGFQQQYF
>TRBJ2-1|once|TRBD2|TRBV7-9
TGTGCCAGCCCCCCGGAGCGGGAGGGCCTAGGTGAGCAGTTCTTC
CASPPEREGLGEQFF
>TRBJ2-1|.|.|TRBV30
TGTGCCTGGAGTGCCACCATAAGATTTGGCGAGCAGTTCTTC
CAWSATIRFGEQFF
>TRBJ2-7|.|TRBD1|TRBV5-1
TGCGCCAGCAGCTCCGGGACAGGGGGCTACTACGAGCAGTACTTC
CASSSGTGGYYEQYF
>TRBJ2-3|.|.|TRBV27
TGTGCCAGCAGTTTACGTTTAATCACAGATACGCAGTATTTT
CASSLRLITDTQYF
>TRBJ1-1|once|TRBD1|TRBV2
TGTGCCAGCAGTGGTCAGGGGGCCGACACTGAAGCTTTCTTT
CASSGQGADTEAFF
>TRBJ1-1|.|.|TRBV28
TGTGCAGCTATGAACACTGAAGCTTTCTTT
CAAMNTEAFF